The entry below gives a single T cell receptor (beta chain) sequence along with its context. Its cognate antigen is unknown. This specimen belongs to a study of shared clonotypes between healthy human individuals. Study findings and constraints: Sorted-subset samples were not fully sequenced, rarefaction indicated. The authors expected sequencing depth to affect clonotype sharing among donors. Naive CD4 clonotypes overlapped across a handful of donors at roughly 5.1%.

The input for sorted-subset replicate PCRs was approximately 200 ng DNA, tens of thousands of T cell genomes. Here immunoSEQ multiplex PCR was the method, and the copy in TCRdb shows in-frame clones only, minus some. The sample consists of over a million clones, roughly 96% of them appearing once. The sequenced sample was naive CD4+ T cells sorted from blood. The subset is: CD45RA+ positively selected. This receptor was identified in a man under 40 in good health.

CDR3 DNA sequence: TGTGCCAGCAAGAAGGAGACAGGCTATGGCTACACCTTC. This sequence encodes CASKKETGYGYTF. The V and J genes are TRBV6-4 and TRBJ1-2, with a weak D call TRBD1 (6 bases). CDR1 is MRHNA and CDR2 is SNTAGT in the germline V gene. Trimming shortened V by 7 bases and J by 4 bases, and 13 bases separated the two germline ends. This CDR3 comprises 13 residues.